Listed below are T cell receptor beta chains from one sample, sequenced in a study of graft-versus-host responses after intestinal transplantation. Here immunoSEQ multiplex PCR was the method, and the copy in TCRdb shows in-frame clones only, minus some. The table lists 15,000 to 20,000 clones, about nine tenths of them singletons. This specimen consisted of bone marrow, obtained approximately 130 days after transplant. The receptors were sampled from a human patient who received an intestinal transplant, so some T cells may come from the graft donor. The CDR3 runs from the conserved cysteine through the conserved F or W. A D gene is named only where the DNA matches it firmly. Rows give clone size only sometimes, using once, few, many, or a class for an expanded clone.

d_gene,abundance,j_gene,v_gene,CDR3aa,CDR3nt
.,.,TRBJ1-1,TRBV11-2,CASSLYGMNTEAFF,TGCGCCAGCAGCTTATACGGGATGAACACTGAAGCTTTCTTT
TRBD1,.,TRBJ2-5,TRBV7-9,CASSLTGAQETQYF,TGTGCCAGCAGCCTGACAGGGGCTCAAGAGACCCAGTACTTC
TRBD2,.,TRBJ2-1,TRBV9,CASSVNPPLAGGPNEQFF,TGTGCCAGCAGCGTAAACCCCCCGCTAGCGGGAGGGCCCAATGAGCAGTTCTTC
.,.,TRBJ2-1,TRBV7-9,CASSLVWSSYNEQFF,TGTGCCAGCAGCTTAGTATGGAGCTCCTACAATGAGCAGTTCTTC
.,.,TRBJ1-5,TRBV10-2,CASSGGGNQPQHF,TGCGCCAGCAGTGGGGGGGGGAATCAGCCCCAGCATTTT
.,.,TRBJ1-5,TRBV7-8,CASSLRHRLSYIVNQPQHF,TGTGCCAGCAGCTTAAGACACAGACTCTCGTATATTGTGAATCAGCCCCAGCATTTT
.,.,TRBJ2-6,TRBV11-2,CASSMRVSGANVLTF,TGTGCCAGCAGCATGAGAGTGTCTGGGGCCAACGTCCTGACTTTC
.,.,TRBJ2-5,TRBV6-5,CASSYSTGTEGFIEYF,TGTGCCAGCAGTTACTCCACCGGGACTGAGGGATTCATTGAGTACTTC
.,.,TRBJ2-5,TRBV7-9,CASSLEWGVDQETQYF,TGTGCCAGCAGCTTAGAGTGGGGGGTAGACCAAGAGACCCAGTACTTC
TRBD1,.,TRBJ2-7,TRBV5-8,CASSRRTGGSGEQYF,TGTGCCAGCAGCCGACGGACAGGGGGCTCGGGCGAGCAGTACTTC
.,few,TRBJ1-5,TRBV19,CASSIFGPGDQPQHF,TGTGCCAGTAGTATCTTCGGTCCTGGGGATCAGCCCCAGCATTTT
TRBD1,.,TRBJ1-2,TRBV7-9,CASSRMGQGSVGYTF,TGTGCCAGCAGCCGAATGGGACAGGGGTCTGTTGGCTACACCTTC
.,.,TRBJ1-3,TRBV6-1,CASSASVETTIYF,TGTGCCAGCAGTGCAAGCGTGGAGACCACCATATATTTT
.,.,TRBJ2-1,TRBV7-6,CASSLMSVAEQFF,TGTGCCAGCAGCTTAATGTCAGTCGCTGAGCAGTTCTTC
.,.,TRBJ1-2,TRBV5-4,CASREPGSGYGYTF,TGTGCCAGCAGAGAACCTGGATCGGGCTATGGCTACACCTTC
.,.,TRBJ2-3,TRBV7-3,CASSLWSADTQYF,TGTGCCAGCAGCTTATGGTCAGCAGATACGCAGTATTTT
TRBD2,few,TRBJ2-3,TRBV6-4,CASSRTPSGLAGVADTQYF,TGTGCCAGCAGTCGTACCCCCTCAGGACTAGCGGGAGTAGCAGATACGCAGTATTTT
TRBD1,.,TRBJ2-7,TRBV5-1,CASSLASSGQGGSEQYF,TGCGCCAGCAGCTTGGCGTCTTCTGGACAGGGTGGAAGCGAGCAGTACTTC
TRBD2,.,TRBJ2-3,TRBV29-1,CSVEATSGMSADTQYF,TGCAGCGTTGAAGCTACTAGCGGGATGTCAGCAGATACGCAGTATTTT
.,.,TRBJ2-7,TRBV25-1,CASSEYADYEQYF,TGTGCCAGCAGTGAATATGCCGACTACGAGCAGTACTTC
.,.,TRBJ2-4,TRBV27,CASSLQGRGKNIQYF,TGTGCCAGCAGTCTACAGGGAAGGGGCAAAAACATTCAGTACTTC
.,.,TRBJ2-5,TRBV18,CASSPPFRGQETQYF,TGTGCCAGCTCACCTCCATTTCGGGGCCAAGAGACCCAGTACTTC
.,.,TRBJ2-5,TRBV10-3,CAISDIGGETQYF,TGTGCCATCAGTGATATTGGGGGGGAGACCCAGTACTTC
TRBD2,.,TRBJ2-3,TRBV10-1,CASSESIGRESTDTQYF,TGCGCCAGCAGTGAGTCGATAGGGCGGGAGAGCACAGATACGCAGTATTTT
.,.,TRBJ1-1,TRBV11-2,CASSLVPALATEAFF,TGTGCCAGCAGCTTAGTACCGGCCCTCGCCACTGAAGCTTTCTTT
TRBD1,.,TRBJ1-4,TRBV4-1,CASSQDLGQPEKLFF,TGCGCCAGCAGCCAAGATTTGGGACAGCCGGAAAAACTGTTTTTT
TRBD1,.,TRBJ2-7,TRBV6-1,CASSQGAEQYF,TGTGCCAGCAGCCAGGGGGCCGAGCAGTACTTC
.,.,TRBJ2-5,TRBV7-6,CASSSDTQETQYF,TGTGCCAGCAGCTCGGACACACAAGAGACCCAGTACTTC
TRBD1,.,TRBJ1-2,TRBV29-1,CSAAGTANYGYTF,TGCAGCGCCGCCGGGACAGCTAACTATGGCTACACCTTC
.,.,TRBJ2-3,TRBV29-1,CSVGGQVLTDTQYF,TGCAGCGTTGGGGGGCAGGTACTCACAGATACGCAGTATTTT
TRBD1,few,TRBJ1-4,TRBV19,CASSGPGQVREKLFF,TGTGCCAGTAGTGGGCCGGGACAGGTGCGAGAAAAACTGTTTTTT
.,.,TRBJ2-5,TRBV9,CASSVQGLQETQYF,TGTGCCAGCAGCGTACAGGGGCTACAAGAGACCCAGTACTTC
.,.,TRBJ2-7,TRBV19,CASSPSGGYEQYF,TGTGCCAGTAGCCCAAGTGGGGGCTACGAGCAGTACTTC
TRBD1,.,TRBJ1-2,TRBV7-9,CASSLDGDRQGGYTF,TGTGCCAGCAGCTTAGATGGGGACAGGCAGGGTGGCTACACCTTC
TRBD2,.,TRBJ2-7,TRBV18,CASSSGSGSFFTYEQYF,TGTGCCAGCTCCTCGGGTAGCGGGAGTTTTTTTACCTACGAGCAGTACTTC
.,.,TRBJ1-4,TRBV5-4,CASSGDNEKLFF,TGTGCCAGCAGCGGGGACAATGAAAAACTGTTTTTT
.,.,TRBJ2-7,TRBV18,CASSPFGEGTYEQYF,TGTGCCAGCTCCCCTTTCGGGGAAGGGACCTACGAGCAGTACTTC
.,.,TRBJ2-1,TRBV5-1,CASSWGRGLIYNEQFF,TGCGCCAGCAGCTGGGGACGGGGTCTTATCTACAATGAGCAGTTCTTC
TRBD1,few,TRBJ1-5,TRBV6-5,CASSHRTGWNQPQHF,TGTGCCAGCAGTCATCGGACAGGATGGAATCAGCCCCAGCATTTT
.,once,TRBJ1-1,TRBV28,CASSRNFGTEAFF,TGTGCCAGCAGTCGGAACTTCGGGACTGAAGCTTTCTTT
.,.,TRBJ1-2,TRBV29-1,CSAPTQGKDSYGYTF,TGCAGCGCACCGACACAGGGAAAGGATTCCTATGGCTACACCTTC
.,few,TRBJ1-2,TRBV27,CARNNPGHLYGYTF,TGTGCCAGGAACAATCCGGGACACTTATATGGCTACACCTTC
TRBD2,.,TRBJ2-3,TRBV7-9,CASSTPGLAWADTQYF,TGTGCCAGCAGTACACCGGGACTAGCGTGGGCAGATACGCAGTATTTT
.,.,TRBJ1-5,TRBV11-3,CASSLNGLNQPQHF,TGTGCCAGCAGCTTAAACGGCTTAAATCAGCCCCAGCATTTT
TRBD1,.,TRBJ2-7,TRBV18,CASSPIPTGQGVEQYF,TGTGCCAGCTCACCCATCCCCACAGGACAGGGGGTCGAGCAGTACTTC
TRBD1,.,TRBJ1-5,TRBV16,CASSQSETGAVQPQHF,TGTGCCAGCAGCCAATCCGAGACAGGGGCCGTTCAGCCCCAGCATTTT
TRBD2,few,TRBJ2-1,TRBV9,CASSVSTLLAGAYNEQFF,TGTGCCAGCAGCGTCTCAACCCTACTAGCGGGAGCGTACAATGAGCAGTTCTTC
TRBD1,once,TRBJ1-6,TRBV11-2,CASSLWGQENSPLHF,TGTGCCAGCAGCTTATGGGGACAGGAGAATTCACCCCTCCACTTT
.,.,TRBJ1-5,TRBV28,CASRSDNYQPQHF,TGTGCCAGCAGATCGGACAACTATCAGCCCCAGCATTTT
.,once,TRBJ2-1,TRBV6-1,CASSEISSPVSYNEQFF,TGTGCCAGCAGTGAAATCAGTTCCCCGGTCTCCTACAATGAGCAGTTCTTC
.,.,TRBJ2-1,TRBV6-1,CASSIGDFGNEQFF,TGTGCCAGCAGCATTGGGGATTTCGGAAATGAGCAGTTCTTC
.,once,TRBJ2-2,TRBV7-2,CASNPDMNTGELFF,TGTGCCAGCAATCCAGATATGAACACCGGGGAGCTGTTTTTT
.,.,TRBJ1-2,TRBV9,CASSVTAEGYGYTF,TGTGCCAGCAGCGTGACAGCCGAGGGATATGGCTACACCTTC
.,.,TRBJ1-1,TRBV5-8,CASSFPKAFF,TGTGCCAGCAGCTTCCCTAAAGCTTTCTTT
.,few,TRBJ2-7,TRBV6-5,CASVYSYEQYF,TGTGCCAGCGTCTATTCCTACGAGCAGTACTTC
.,.,TRBJ1-1,TRBV18,CASSPMGGNTEAFF,TGTGCCAGCTCACCAATGGGGGGGAACACTGAAGCTTTCTTT
.,.,TRBJ1-2,TRBV6-1,CASIGGLNYGYTF,TGTGCCAGCATAGGAGGGCTAAACTATGGCTACACCTTC
TRBD2,few,TRBJ2-1,TRBV19,CASSAPIWGRDEQFF,TGTGCCAGTAGTGCGCCTATATGGGGGAGGGATGAGCAGTTCTTC